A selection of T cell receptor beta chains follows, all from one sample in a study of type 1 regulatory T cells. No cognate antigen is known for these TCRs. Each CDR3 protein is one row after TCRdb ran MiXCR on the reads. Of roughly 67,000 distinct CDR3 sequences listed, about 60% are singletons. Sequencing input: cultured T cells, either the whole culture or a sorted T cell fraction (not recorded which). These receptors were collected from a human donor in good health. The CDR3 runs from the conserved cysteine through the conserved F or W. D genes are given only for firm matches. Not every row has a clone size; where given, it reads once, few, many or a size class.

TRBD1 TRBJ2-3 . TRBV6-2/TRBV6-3 CATHRPGQGSDTQYF TGTGCCACCCACCGCCCGGGACAGGGCTCAGATACGCAGTATTTT
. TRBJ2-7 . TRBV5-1 CASRRDNHEQYF TGCGCCAGCAGAAGGGACAATCACGAGCAGTACTTC
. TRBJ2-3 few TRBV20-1 CSASGQRGNTQYF TGCAGTGCTAGTGGTCAACGGGGGAATACGCAGTATTTT
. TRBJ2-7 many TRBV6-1 CASSEPYEQYF TGTGCCAGCAGTGAACCGTACGAGCAGTACTTC
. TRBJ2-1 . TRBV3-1 CASSQGRFGQYEQFF TGTGCCAGCAGCCAAGGTCGGTTCGGACAGTATGAGCAGTTCTTC
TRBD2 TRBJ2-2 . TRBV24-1 CATSGTTNTGELFF TGTGCCACCAGCGGGACTACGAACACCGGGGAGCTGTTTTTT
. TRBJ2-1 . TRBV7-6 CASSLGGGRGRGNEQFF TGTGCCAGCAGCTTAGGGGGGGGCAGGGGTCGCGGCAATGAGCAGTTCTTC
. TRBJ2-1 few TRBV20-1 CSARDRTGGGNEQFF TGCAGTGCTAGAGATCGTACAGGCGGTGGAAATGAGCAGTTCTTC
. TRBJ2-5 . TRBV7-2 CASSLGGGRPLWTQYF TGTGCCAGCAGCCTAGGAGGGGGGCGACCCCTCTGGACCCAGTACTTC
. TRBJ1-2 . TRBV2 CASSFERGYTF TGTGCCAGCAGTTTCGAGCGGGGCTACACCTTC
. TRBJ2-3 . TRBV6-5 CASSSVGADTQYF TGTGCCAGCAGTTCCGTCGGAGCAGATACGCAGTATTTT
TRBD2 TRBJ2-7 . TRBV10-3 CAISDLGAGSEQYF TGTGCCATCAGTGACCTAGGAGCGGGGTCCGAGCAGTACTTC
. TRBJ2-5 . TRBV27 CASSYSGPLRGEETQYF TGTGCCAGCAGTTACTCCGGGCCCCTAAGAGGGGAAGAGACCCAGTACTTC
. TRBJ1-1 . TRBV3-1 CASSSAGLEAFF TGTGCCAGCAGCTCCGCGGGACTTGAAGCTTTCTTT
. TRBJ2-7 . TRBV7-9 CASSFQYEQYF TGTGCCAGCAGCTTTCAATACGAGCAGTACTTC
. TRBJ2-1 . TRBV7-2 CASRVSYNEQFF TGTGCCAGCAGAGTATCGTACAATGAGCAGTTCTTC
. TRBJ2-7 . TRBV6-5 CASSYVLIQGTYEQYF TGTGCCAGCAGTTACGTTTTGATACAGGGAACCTACGAGCAGTACTTC
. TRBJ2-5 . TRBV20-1 CSARDSLSQETQYF TGCAGTGCTAGAGACTCACTTTCCCAAGAGACCCAGTACTTC
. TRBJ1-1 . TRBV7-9 CASSSQGQMNTEAFF TGTGCCAGCAGCTCTCAGGGGCAAATGAACACTGAAGCTTTCTTT
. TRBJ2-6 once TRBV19 CASLREGANVLTF TGTGCCAGTCTAAGGGAGGGGGCCAACGTCCTGACTTTC
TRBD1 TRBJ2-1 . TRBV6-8 CASSSTGGGEQFF TGTGCCAGCAGTTCGACAGGGGGGGGGGAGCAGTTCTTC
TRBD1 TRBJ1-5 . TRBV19 CASSGGQRGFQPQHF TGTGCCAGTAGCGGGGGACAGCGGGGGTTTCAGCCCCAGCATTTT
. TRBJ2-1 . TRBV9 CASSPSDPSQANEQFF TGTGCCAGCAGCCCGAGTGACCCATCACAAGCCAATGAGCAGTTCTTC
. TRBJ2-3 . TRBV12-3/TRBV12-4 CASSFFGADTQYF TGTGCCAGCAGTTTCTTTGGTGCTGATACGCAGTATTTT
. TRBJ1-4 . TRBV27 CASSRYFGRYATNEKLFF TGTGCCAGCAGCCGCTATTTTGGACGGTATGCAACTAATGAAAAACTGTTTTTT
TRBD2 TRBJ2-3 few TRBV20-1 CSARSSGSIPDTQYF TGCAGTGCTAGGTCTAGCGGGAGTATCCCAGATACGCAGTATTTT
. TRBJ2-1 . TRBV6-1 CTSSEVQNEQFF TGTACCAGCAGTGAAGTACAGAATGAGCAGTTCTTC
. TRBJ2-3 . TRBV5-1 CASSLDQGIFGTDTQYF TGCGCCAGCAGCTTGGATCAGGGGATTTTCGGCACAGATACGCAGTATTTT
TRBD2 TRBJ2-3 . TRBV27 CASGLAGGANTQYF TGTGCCAGCGGGCTAGCGGGAGGTGCAAATACGCAGTATTTT
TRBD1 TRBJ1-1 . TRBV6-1 CASSEPTGGYTEAFF TGTGCCAGCAGTGAACCGACAGGGGGTTACACTGAAGCTTTCTTT
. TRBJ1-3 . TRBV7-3 CASSPDPPGSSGNTIYF TGTGCCAGCAGCCCCGACCCTCCAGGGAGCTCTGGAAACACCATATATTTT
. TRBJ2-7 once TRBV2 CASSVERATLKYF TGTGCCAGCAGTGTCGAACGGGCCACTCTTAAGTACTTC
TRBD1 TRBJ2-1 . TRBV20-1 CSAGQGTEQFF TGCAGTGCCGGACAGGGAACTGAGCAGTTCTTC
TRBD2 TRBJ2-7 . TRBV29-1 CSVSLAGGPFSYEQYF TGCAGCGTTAGTCTAGCGGGAGGCCCTTTCTCCTACGAGCAGTACTTC
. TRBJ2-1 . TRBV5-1 CASSTAAGGTYNEQFF TGCGCCAGCAGCACGGCCGCCGGCGGAACCTACAATGAGCAGTTCTTC